This T cell receptor (beta chain) was profiled in a study of human T cells and chemical hapten exposure. Across the study: Patients, a majority of them female, were diagnosed with alopecia areata, totalis or universalis.

V was trimmed by 5 bases and J by 7 bases, leaving 11 bases between them. Germline CDR1 reads MDHEN; CDR2 reads SYDVKM. The CDR3 runs to 13 residues. Time point described: patch test 2, 6 weeks after DPC sensitization. The treatment here: therapeutic diphenylcyclopropenone sensitization with weekly scalp DPC. In every case, blood was obtained before the patch test was applied. Findings of the study overall: TCRs above 1 in 1000 frequency stayed constant with DPC sensitization.

During construction of the library, unique molecular identifiers were attached to individual cDNA molecules for quantitative, reproducible TCR counting. TCRdb independently ran MiXCR on the RACE reads; one entry per CDR3 protein. This table holds tens of thousands of distinct CDR3 sequences, roughly 10% found once. This clonotype was seen only a few times. Its antigen is unknown. Sequences were derived from whole blood, sampled in connection with sensitization to the hapten diphenylcyclopropenone (DPC). This TCR derives from a woman aged 45-60 years with alopecia areata. Some clones in this sample may be carry-over from other donors' samples. The chain carries TRBV28 and TRBJ2-2; the D is unclear. The CDR3 coding sequence is TGTGCCAGCAGTCTACAAAGCGTCGGGGAGCTGTTTTTT. Translating it yields CASSLQSVGELFF.